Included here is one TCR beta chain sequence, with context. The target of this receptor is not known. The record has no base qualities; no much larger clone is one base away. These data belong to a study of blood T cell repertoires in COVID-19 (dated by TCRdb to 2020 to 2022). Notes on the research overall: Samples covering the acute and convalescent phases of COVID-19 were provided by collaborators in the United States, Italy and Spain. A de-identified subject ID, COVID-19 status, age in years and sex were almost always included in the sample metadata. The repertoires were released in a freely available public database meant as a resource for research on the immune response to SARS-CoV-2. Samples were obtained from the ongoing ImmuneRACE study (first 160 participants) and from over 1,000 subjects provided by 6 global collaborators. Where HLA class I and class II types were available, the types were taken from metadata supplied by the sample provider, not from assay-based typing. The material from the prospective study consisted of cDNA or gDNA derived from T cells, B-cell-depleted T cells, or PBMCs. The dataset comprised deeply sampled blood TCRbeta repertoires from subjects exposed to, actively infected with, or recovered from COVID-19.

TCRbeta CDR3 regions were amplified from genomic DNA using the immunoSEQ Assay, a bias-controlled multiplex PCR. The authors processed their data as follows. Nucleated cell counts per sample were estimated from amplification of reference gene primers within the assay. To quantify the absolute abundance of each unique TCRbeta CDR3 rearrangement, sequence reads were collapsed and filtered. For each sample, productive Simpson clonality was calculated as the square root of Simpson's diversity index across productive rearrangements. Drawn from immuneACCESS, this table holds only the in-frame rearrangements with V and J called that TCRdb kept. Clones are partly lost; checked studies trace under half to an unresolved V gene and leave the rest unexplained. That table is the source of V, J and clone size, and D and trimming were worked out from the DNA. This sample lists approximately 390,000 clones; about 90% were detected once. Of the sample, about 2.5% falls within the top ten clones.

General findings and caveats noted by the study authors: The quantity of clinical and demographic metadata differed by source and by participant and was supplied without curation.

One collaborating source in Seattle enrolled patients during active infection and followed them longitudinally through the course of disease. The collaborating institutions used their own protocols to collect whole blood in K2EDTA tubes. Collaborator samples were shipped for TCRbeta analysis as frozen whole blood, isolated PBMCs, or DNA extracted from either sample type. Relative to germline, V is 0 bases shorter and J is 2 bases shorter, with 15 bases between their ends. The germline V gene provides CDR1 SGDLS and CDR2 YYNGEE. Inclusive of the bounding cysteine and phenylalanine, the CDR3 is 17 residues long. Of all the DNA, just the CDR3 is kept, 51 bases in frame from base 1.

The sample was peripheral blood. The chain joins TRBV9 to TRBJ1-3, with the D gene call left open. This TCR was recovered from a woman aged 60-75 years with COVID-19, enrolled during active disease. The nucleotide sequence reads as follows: TGTGCCAGCAGCGTAGGGGGAGGGAGGGAACCTGGAAACACCATATATTTT. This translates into CASSVGGGREPGNTIYF.